Listed below are T cell receptor beta chains from one sample, sequenced in a study of control samples from healthy donors and cancer patients. Sequencing used immunoSEQ multiplex PCR; TCRdb keeps in-frame clones, though not all of them. The data show tens of thousands of clones, roughly 89% seen once. The sequenced sample consisted of PBMCs. The receptors derive from a woman aged 45-65 years with colorectal cancer. Each CDR3 is given with its conserved first and last residue. The order of the fields is V gene, J gene, CDR3 length, D gene, clone size, CDR3 protein, CDR3 DNA. The D gene is left open where the match is weak. Part of the rows lack a size; the others show once, few, many or a class for expanded clones.

TRBV28	TRBJ2-5	16	TRBD2	.	CASSLLPSGSQETQYF	TGTGCCAGCAGTTTATTACCTAGCGGGAGCCAAGAGACCCAGTACTTC
TRBV7-8	TRBJ1-5	15	.	.	CASSASGGSLQPQHF	TGTGCCAGCTCAGCTTCGGGCGGCTCCCTACAGCCCCAGCATTTT
TRBV6-5	TRBJ1-1	13	.	.	CASTLGGNTEAFF	TGTGCCAGCACCTTGGGGGGCAACACTGAAGCTTTCTTT
TRBV19	TRBJ1-1	15	.	.	CASSMSGEFATEAFF	TGTGCCAGTAGTATGTCTGGAGAATTCGCGACTGAAGCTTTCTTT
TRBV6-5	TRBJ1-2	15	TRBD1	.	CASSISDRGLYGYTF	TGTGCCAGCAGTATATCGGACAGGGGCCTATATGGCTACACCTTC
TRBV3-1/TRBV3-2	TRBJ1-3	16	.	.	CASSHGGTSSGNTIYF	TGTGCCAGCAGCCACGGGGGGACCAGCTCTGGAAACACCATATATTTT
TRBV7-2	TRBJ2-1	16	.	.	CASLGGGRTLNNEQFF	TGTGCCAGCTTAGGCGGGGGCCGCACTTTAAACAATGAGCAGTTCTTC
TRBV5-1	TRBJ1-1	14	.	.	CASARDTINTEAFF	TGCGCCAGCGCCCGGGACACCATAAACACTGAAGCTTTCTTT
TRBV10-3	TRBJ1-5	13	.	.	CAISRQEDQPQHF	TGTGCCATCAGCCGACAGGAAGATCAGCCCCAGCATTTT
TRBV27	TRBJ2-1	15	TRBD2	.	CASSLRLAVLNEQFF	TGTGCCAGCAGTTTAAGACTAGCAGTACTCAATGAGCAGTTCTTC
TRBV5-1	TRBJ2-5	14	.	.	CASSFGQNQETQYF	TGCGCCAGCAGCTTTGGACAGAATCAAGAGACCCAGTACTTC
TRBV19	TRBJ1-4	14	.	.	CASSDGRLNEKLFF	TGTGCCAGTAGTGACGGCAGGCTCAATGAAAAACTGTTTTTT
TRBV7-3	TRBJ2-3	14	.	.	CASSPGGVTDTQYF	TGTGCCAGCAGCCCGGGTGGGGTGACAGATACGCAGTATTTT
TRBV7-2	TRBJ2-3	16	.	.	CASSLDGGIKRKSQYF	TGTGCCAGCAGCTTAGATGGAGGAATCAAAAGAAAATCACAGTATTTT
TRBV2	TRBJ1-1	12	TRBD1	.	CASRQGRTEAFF	TGTGCCAGCAGACAGGGGAGGACTGAAGCTTTCTTT
TRBV3-1/TRBV3-2	TRBJ1-5	13	.	few	CASSQAGAQPQHF	TGTGCCAGCAGCCAAGCGGGTGCTCAGCCCCAGCATTTT